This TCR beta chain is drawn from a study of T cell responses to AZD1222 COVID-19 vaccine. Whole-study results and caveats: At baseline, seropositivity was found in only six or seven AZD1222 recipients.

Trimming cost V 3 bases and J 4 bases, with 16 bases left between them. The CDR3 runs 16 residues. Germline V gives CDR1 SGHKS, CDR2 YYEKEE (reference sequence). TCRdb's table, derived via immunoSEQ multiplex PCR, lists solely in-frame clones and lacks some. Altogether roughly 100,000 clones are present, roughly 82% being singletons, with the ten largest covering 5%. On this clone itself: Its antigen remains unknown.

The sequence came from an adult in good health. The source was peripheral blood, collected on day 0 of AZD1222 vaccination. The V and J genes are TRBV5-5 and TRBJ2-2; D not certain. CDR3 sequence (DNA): TGTGCCAGCAGCTCCGGGCGGCAGGCGCTCACCGGGGAGCTGTTTTTT. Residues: CASSSGRQALTGELFF.